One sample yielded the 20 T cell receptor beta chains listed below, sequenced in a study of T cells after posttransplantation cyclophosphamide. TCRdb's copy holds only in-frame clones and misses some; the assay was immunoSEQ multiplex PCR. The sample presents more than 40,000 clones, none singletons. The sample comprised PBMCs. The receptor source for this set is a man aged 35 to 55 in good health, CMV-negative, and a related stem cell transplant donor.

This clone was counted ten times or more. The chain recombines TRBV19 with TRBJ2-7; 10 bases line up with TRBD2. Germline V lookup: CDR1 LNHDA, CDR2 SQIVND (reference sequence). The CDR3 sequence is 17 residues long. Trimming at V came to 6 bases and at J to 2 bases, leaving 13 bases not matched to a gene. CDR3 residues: CASSELAGISDPYEQYF. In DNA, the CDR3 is TGTGCCAGTAGCGAACTAGCGGGGATCTCCGACCCCTACGAGCAGTACTTC. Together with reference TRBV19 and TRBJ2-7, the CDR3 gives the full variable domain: DGGITQSPKYLFRKEGQNVTLSCEQNLNHDAMYWYRQDPGQGLRLIYYSQIVNDFQKGDIAEGYSVSREKKESFPLTVTSAQKNPTAFYLCASSELAGISDPYEQYFGPGTRLTVT.

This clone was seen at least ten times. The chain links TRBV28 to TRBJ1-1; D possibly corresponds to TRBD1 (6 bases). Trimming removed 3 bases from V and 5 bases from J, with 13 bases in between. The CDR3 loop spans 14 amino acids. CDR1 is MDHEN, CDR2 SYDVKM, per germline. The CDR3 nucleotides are TGTGCCAGCAGTTTTGGGGGCAGTCGGACTGAAGCTTTCTTT. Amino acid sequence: CASSFGGSRTEAFF.

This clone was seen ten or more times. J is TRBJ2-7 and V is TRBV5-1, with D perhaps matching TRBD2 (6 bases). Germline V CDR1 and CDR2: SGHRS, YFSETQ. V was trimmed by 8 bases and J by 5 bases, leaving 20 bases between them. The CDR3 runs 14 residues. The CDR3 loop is CASRTVGGADEQYF. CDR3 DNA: TGCGCCAGTAGAACCGTTGGAGGGGCTGACGAGCAGTACTTC.

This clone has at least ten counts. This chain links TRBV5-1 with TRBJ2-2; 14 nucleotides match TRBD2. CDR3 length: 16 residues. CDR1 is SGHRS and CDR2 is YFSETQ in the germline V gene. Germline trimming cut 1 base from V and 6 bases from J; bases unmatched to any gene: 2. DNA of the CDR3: TGCGCCAGCAGCTTGATGGGACTAGCGGGAGCCGGGGAGCTGTTTTTT. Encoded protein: CASSLMGLAGAGELFF.

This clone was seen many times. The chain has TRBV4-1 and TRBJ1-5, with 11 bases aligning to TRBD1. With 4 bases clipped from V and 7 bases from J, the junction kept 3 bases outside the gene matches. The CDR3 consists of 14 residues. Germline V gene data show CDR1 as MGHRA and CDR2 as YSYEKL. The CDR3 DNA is TGCGCCAGCAGCCTTTGGACAGGGGGCCAGCCCCAGCATTTT. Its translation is CASSLWTGGQPQHF.

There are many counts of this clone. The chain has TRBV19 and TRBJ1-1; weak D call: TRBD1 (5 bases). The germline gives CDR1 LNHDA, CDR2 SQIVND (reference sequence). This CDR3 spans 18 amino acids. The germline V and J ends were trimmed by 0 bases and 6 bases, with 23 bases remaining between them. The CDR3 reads CASSIDRDLGRIEPEAFF. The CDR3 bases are TGTGCCAGTAGTATAGATCGGGACTTGGGACGGATTGAACCTGAAGCTTTCTTT.

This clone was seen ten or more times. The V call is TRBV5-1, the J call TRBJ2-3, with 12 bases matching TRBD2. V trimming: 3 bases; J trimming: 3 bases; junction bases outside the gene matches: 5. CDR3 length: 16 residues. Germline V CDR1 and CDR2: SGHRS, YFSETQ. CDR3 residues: CASSSTSGRWTDTQYF. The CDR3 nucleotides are TGCGCCAGCAGCTCGACTAGCGGGAGATGGACAGATACGCAGTATTTT.

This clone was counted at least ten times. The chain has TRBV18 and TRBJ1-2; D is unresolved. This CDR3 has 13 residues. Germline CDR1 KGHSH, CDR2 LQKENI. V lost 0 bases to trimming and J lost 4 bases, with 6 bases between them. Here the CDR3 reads CASSPPESYGYTF. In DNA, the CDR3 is TGTGCCAGCTCACCACCGGAGTCCTATGGCTACACCTTC.

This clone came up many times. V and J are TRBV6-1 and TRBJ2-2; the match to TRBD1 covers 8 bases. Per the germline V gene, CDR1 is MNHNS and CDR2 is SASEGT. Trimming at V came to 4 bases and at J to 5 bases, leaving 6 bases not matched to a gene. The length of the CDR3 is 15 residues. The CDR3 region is CASSAGTGVTGELFF. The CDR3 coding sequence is TGTGCCAGCAGTGCCGGGACAGGCGTAACCGGGGAGCTGTTTTTT.

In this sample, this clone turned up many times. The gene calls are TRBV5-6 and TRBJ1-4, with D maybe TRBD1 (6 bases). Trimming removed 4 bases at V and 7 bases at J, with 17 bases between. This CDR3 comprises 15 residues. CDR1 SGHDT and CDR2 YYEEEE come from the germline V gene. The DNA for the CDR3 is TGTGCCAGCAGCCCACTACAGGGCCCTATTGAAAAACTGTTTTTT. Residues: CASSPLQGPIEKLFF. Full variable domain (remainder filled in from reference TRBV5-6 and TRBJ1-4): DAGVTQSPTHLIKTRGQQVTLRCSPKSGHDTVSWYQQALGQGPQFIFQYYEEEERQRGNFPDRFSGHQFPNYSSELNVNALLLGDSALYLCASSPLQGPIEKLFFGSGTQLSVL.

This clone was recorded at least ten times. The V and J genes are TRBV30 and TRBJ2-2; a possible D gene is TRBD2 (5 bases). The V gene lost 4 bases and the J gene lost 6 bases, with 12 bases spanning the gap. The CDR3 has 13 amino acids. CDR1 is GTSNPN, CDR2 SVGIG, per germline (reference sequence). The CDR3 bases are TGTGCCTGGACCCACACTAGTTCCGGGGAGCTGTTTTTT. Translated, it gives CAWTHTSSGELFF.

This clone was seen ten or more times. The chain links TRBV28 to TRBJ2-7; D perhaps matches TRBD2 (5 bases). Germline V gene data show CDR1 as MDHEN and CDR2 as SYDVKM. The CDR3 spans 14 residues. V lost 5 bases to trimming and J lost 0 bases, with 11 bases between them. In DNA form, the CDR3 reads TGTGCCAGCAGTCCTGGACTGCTCTCCTACGAGCAGTACTTC. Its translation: CASSPGLLSYEQYF. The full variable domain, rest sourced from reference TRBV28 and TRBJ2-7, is DVKVTQSSRYLVKRTGEKVFLECVQDMDHENMFWYRQDPGLGLRLIYFSYDVKMKEKGDIPEGYSVSREKKERFSLILESASTNQTSMYLCASSPGLLSYEQYFGPGTRLTVT.

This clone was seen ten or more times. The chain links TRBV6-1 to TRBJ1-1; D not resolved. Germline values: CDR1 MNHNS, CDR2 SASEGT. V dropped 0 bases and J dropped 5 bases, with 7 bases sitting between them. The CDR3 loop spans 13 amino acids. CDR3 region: CASSEASRTEAFF. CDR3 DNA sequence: TGTGCCAGCAGTGAAGCTTCGCGAACTGAAGCTTTCTTT.

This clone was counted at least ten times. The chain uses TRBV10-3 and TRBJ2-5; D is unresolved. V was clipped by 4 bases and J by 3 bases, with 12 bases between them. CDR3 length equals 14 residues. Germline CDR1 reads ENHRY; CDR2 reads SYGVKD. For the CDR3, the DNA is TGTGCCATCAGTGGTCGTCTAAGCAAAGAGACCCAGTACTTC. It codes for CAISGRLSKETQYF.

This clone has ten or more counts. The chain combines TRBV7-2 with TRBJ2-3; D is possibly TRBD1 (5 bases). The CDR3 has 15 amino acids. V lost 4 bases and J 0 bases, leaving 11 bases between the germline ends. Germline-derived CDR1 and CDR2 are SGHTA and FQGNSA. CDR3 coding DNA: TGTGCCAGCAGCTATGTCAGGGAAAGCACAGATACGCAGTATTTT. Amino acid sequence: CASSYVRESTDTQYF.

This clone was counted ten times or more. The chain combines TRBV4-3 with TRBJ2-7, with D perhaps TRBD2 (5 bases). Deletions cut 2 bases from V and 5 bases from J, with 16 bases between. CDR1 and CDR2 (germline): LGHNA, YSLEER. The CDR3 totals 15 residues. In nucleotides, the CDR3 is TGCGCCAGCAGCCAAACATCCCGGGGAATCGACGAGCAGTACTTC. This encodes CASSQTSRGIDEQYF.

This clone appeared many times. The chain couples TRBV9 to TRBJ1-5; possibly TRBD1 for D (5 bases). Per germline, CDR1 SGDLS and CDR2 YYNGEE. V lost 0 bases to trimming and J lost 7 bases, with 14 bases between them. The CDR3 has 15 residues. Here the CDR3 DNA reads TGTGCCAGCAGCGTAGAGGCAGGGTGGAACCAGCCCCAGCATTTT. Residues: CASSVEAGWNQPQHF.

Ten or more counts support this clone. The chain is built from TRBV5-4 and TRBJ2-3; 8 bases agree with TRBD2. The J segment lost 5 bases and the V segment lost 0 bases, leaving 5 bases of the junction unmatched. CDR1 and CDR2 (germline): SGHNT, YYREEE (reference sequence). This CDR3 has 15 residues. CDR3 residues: CASSLVGGGRDTQYF. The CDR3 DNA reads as TGTGCCAGCAGCTTGGTCGGCGGGGGGAGAGATACGCAGTATTTT. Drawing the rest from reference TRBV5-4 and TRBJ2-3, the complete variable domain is ETGVTQSPTHLIKTRGQQVTLRCSSQSGHNTVSWYQQALGQGPQFIFQYYREEENGRGNFPPRFSGLQFPNYSSELNVNALELDDSALYLCASSLVGGGRDTQYFGPGTRLTVL.

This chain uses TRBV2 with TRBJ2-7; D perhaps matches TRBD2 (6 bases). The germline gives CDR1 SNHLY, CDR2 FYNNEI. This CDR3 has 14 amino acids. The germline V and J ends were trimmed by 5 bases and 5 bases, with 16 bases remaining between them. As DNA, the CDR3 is TGTGCCAGCAGTCAGGAAGCGGGTGGGAACGAGCAGTACTTC. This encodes CASSQEAGGNEQYF.

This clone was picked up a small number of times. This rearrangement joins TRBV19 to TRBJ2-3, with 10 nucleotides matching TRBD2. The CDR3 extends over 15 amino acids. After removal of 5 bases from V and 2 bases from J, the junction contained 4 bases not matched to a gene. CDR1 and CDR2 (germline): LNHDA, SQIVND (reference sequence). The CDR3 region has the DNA TGTGCCAGTAGTTCAGGACTAGCGGTCACAGATACGCAGTATTTT. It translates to CASSSGLAVTDTQYF.